One and the same sample provided the 8 T cell receptor beta chains below, sequenced in a study of early T cells in non-severe SARS-CoV-2 infection. TCRdb reprocessed the 5' RACE reads with MiXCR, giving one entry per CDR3 protein. The sample shows 70,000 to 95,000 distinct CDR3 sequences, around 11% of them seen only once. What was sequenced was whole blood. The receptor set was obtained from an adult who was a healthcare worker with PCR-confirmed SARS-CoV-2 infection or an uninfected control (not recorded which).

The rearrangement uses TRBV7-9 and TRBJ2-2; perhaps D is TRBD1 or TRBD2 (5 bases each). Trimming removed 0 bases from V and 6 bases from J, with 11 bases in between. This CDR3 spans 15 amino acids. Germline V CDR1 and CDR2: SEHNR, FQNEAQ (reference sequence). The CDR3 bases are TGTGCCAGCAGCTTAGCGGGGCCCGGGGCCGGGGAGCTGTTTTTT. Encoded protein: CASSLAGPGAGELFF.

V and J are TRBV20-1 and TRBJ2-7; the match to TRBD1 covers 7 bases. CDR3 length equals 15 residues. V dropped 3 bases and J dropped 2; count of bases not matched to a gene: 10. Germline V gives CDR1 DFQATT, CDR2 SNEGSKA (reference sequence). DNA of the CDR3: TGCAGTGCTAGTGGAAGGGACAGACCGCCCTACGAGCAGTACTTC. Its translation is CSASGRDRPPYEQYF.

The V call is TRBV11-2, the J call TRBJ1-3; D ambiguous. CDR1 is SGHAT, CDR2 FQNNGV, per germline. The ends were cut back, 5 bases at V and 4 bases at J, with 6 bases in the middle. The CDR3 length is 12 residues. In DNA form, the CDR3 reads TGTGCCAGCAGCAGTACAGGAAACACCATATATTTT. Protein: CASSSTGNTIYF.

This clonotype was counted at least ten times. The genes are TRBV6-2 or TRBV6-3 and TRBJ2-7, with D unresolved. The CDR3 length is 14 residues. The germline V gene encodes CDR1 MNHEY and CDR2 SVGEGT. V was clipped by 7 bases and J by 2 bases, with 15 bases between them. The CDR3 DNA reads as TGTGCCAGCACCTACTGGGCGGCAACCTACGAGCAGTACTTC. Its protein is CASTYWAATYEQYF.

Many counts were recorded for this clonotype. V usage is TRBV3-1 and J usage is TRBJ1-1; D possibly corresponds to TRBD1 (6 bases). The CDR3 has 13 amino acids. From germline, CDR1 is LGHDT and CDR2 YNNKEL (reference sequence). The germline V and J ends were trimmed by 6 bases and 5 bases, with 13 bases remaining between them. The CDR3 protein is CASSQGSGTEAFF. The CDR3 DNA is TGTGCCAGCAGTCAGGGGAGCGGGACTGAAGCTTTCTTT.

In its sample, this clonotype was seen a few times. The V gene is TRBV4-2, the J gene TRBJ2-3; 8 positions match TRBD2. This CDR3 is 17 amino acids long. Germline V gene data show CDR1 as LGHNA and CDR2 as YNFKEQ. Losses at the gene ends were 0 bases for V and 0 bases for J; bases not matched to a gene: 5. The CDR3 region has the DNA TGTGCCAGCAGCCAAGATTTTGCTAGCGGGAGCACAGATACGCAGTATTTT. This gives the protein CASSQDFASGSTDTQYF.

This chain joins TRBV30 and TRBJ2-1, with D unclear. The V and J ends lost 3 bases and 6 bases respectively, with 12 bases between them. This CDR3 comprises 13 residues. Germline V CDR1 and CDR2: GTSNPN, SVGIG (reference sequence). CDR3: CAWSPGALNEQFF. CDR3 DNA sequence: TGTGCCTGGAGCCCCGGAGCGCTCAATGAGCAGTTCTTC.

This clonotype was seen only a few times. This chain connects TRBV10-2 to TRBJ2-1; no clear D gene. The CDR3 consists of 14 residues. The germline V gene encodes CDR1 WSHSY and CDR2 SAAADI. With 3 bases removed from V and 2 bases from J, the gap between germline ends came to 8 bases. CDR3 DNA: TGCGCCAGCAGTGACTCGAAGGCCTACAATGAGCAGTTCTTC. This encodes CASSDSKAYNEQFF.